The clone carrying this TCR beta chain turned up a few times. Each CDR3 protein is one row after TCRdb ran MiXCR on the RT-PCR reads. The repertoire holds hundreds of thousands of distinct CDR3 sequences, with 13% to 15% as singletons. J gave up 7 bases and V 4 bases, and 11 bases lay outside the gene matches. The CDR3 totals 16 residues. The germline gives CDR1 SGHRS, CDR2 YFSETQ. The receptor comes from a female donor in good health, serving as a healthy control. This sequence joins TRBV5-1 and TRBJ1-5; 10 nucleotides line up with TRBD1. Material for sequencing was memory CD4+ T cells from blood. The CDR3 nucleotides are TGCGCCAGCAGCCCGGGACAGGGGATTTCGGAACAGCCCCAGCATTTT. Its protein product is CASSPGQGISEQPQHF.